A single T cell receptor (beta chain) is shown here with its context. MiXCR, applied by TCRdb to the 5' RACE reads, yields one record per CDR3 protein. The sample has tens of thousands of distinct CDR3 sequences; around 21% are singletons. This sample was included in a study of HIV-infected patients and healthy controls. Germline values: CDR1 MNHEY, CDR2 SVGAGI. Trimming removed 6 bases from V and 8 bases from J, with 23 bases in between. The CDR3 is made up of 16 amino acids. The origin of this receptor is a human donor in good health. The rearrangement uses TRBV6-5 and TRBJ2-1; D may be TRBD2 (6 bases). Sequencing input: CD4+ T cells from blood. CDR3 nucleotide sequence: TGTGCCAGCAGCCGAGCCCAATCGGGGAGGCCGCATGAGCAGTTCTTC. Protein: CASSRAQSGRPHEQFF.